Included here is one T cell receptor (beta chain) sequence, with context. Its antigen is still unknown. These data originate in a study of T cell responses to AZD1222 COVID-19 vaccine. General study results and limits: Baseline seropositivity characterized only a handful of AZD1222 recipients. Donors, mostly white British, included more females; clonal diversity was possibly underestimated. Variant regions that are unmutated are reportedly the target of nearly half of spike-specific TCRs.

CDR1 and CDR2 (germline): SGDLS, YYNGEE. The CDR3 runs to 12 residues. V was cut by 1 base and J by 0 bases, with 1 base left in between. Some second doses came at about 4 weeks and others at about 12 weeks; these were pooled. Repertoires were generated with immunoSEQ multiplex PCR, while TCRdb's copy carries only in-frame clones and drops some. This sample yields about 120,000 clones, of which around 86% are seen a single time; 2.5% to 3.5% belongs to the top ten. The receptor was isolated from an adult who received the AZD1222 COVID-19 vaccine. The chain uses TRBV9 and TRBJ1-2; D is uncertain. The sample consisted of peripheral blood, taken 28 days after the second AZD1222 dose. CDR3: CASSVSNYGYTF. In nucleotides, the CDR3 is TGTGCCAGCAGCGTATCTAACTATGGCTACACCTTC.